Below, 28 T cell receptor beta chains from the same sample are listed, as sequenced in a study of early T cells in non-severe SARS-CoV-2 infection. One entry per CDR3 protein results from TCRdb running MiXCR on the 5' RACE reads. The data hold under 40,000 distinct CDR3 sequences, with roughly 6.3% observed a single time. Material for sequencing was whole blood. Receptors were obtained from an adult who was a healthcare worker with PCR-confirmed SARS-CoV-2 infection or an uninfected control (not recorded which).

Many counts were recorded for this clonotype. This rearrangement joins TRBV20-1 to TRBJ2-7, with 8 bases fitting TRBD1. J was trimmed by 6 bases and V by 5 bases; bases with no gene match: 6. CDR1 is DFQATT and CDR2 is SNEGSKA in the germline V gene (reference sequence). The CDR3 contains 12 residues. CDR3 region: CSAFLTGVEQYF. CDR3 DNA: TGCAGTGCTTTCTTGACAGGGGTCGAGCAGTACTTC.

This clonotype was recorded a few times. The genes are TRBV20-1 and TRBJ2-7; either TRBD1 or TRBD2 may fit D (6 bases each). The CDR3 spans 13 residues. The germline V gene has CDR1 DFQATT and CDR2 SNEGSKA (reference sequence). V was trimmed by 1 base and J by 5 bases, leaving 12 bases between them. The CDR3 here is CSARVRGLDEQYF. The CDR3 coding sequence is TGCAGTGCTAGAGTACGGGGGCTTGACGAGCAGTACTTC.

This clonotype was observed many times. This chain uses TRBV29-1 with TRBJ2-7; the match to TRBD1 covers 8 bases. V was pared by 1 base and J by 3 bases, with 11 bases of the junction left unmatched. The CDR3 loop spans 16 amino acids. CDR1 is SQVTM, CDR2 ANQGSEA, per germline. The chain's CDR3 is CSVEGIGRGRGYEQYF. The CDR3 DNA follows: TGCAGCGTTGAAGGTATAGGCAGGGGGCGAGGCTACGAGCAGTACTTC.

This clonotype showed up just a few times. V gene TRBV5-1 combines with J gene TRBJ2-1, with TRBD2 matching over 7 bases. From germline, CDR1 is SGHRS and CDR2 YFSETQ. V lost 3 bases and J lost 0; bases outside the gene matches: 6. CDR3 length equals 16 residues. In DNA form, the CDR3 reads TGCGCCAGCAGCTCATGGGGCGGGAGCTCCTACAATGAGCAGTTCTTC. Translation: CASSSWGGSSYNEQFF. The full variable domain, with the rest looked up from reference TRBV5-1 and TRBJ2-1, is KAGVTQTPRYLIKTRGQQVTLSCSPISGHRSVSWYQQTPGQGLQFLFEYFSETQRNKGNFPGRFSGRQFSNSRSEMNVSTLELGDSALYLCASSSWGGSSYNEQFFGPGTRLTVL.

V usage is TRBV7-8 and J usage is TRBJ2-3; no definite D call. The CDR3 is 12 residues long. CDR1 is SGHVS, CDR2 FQNEAQ, per germline. V was clipped by 1 base and J by 7 bases, with 6 bases between them. DNA of the CDR3: TGTGCCAGCAGCTTAGACTTATATACGCAGTATTTT. Residues: CASSLDLYTQYF.

This clonotype was detected a few times. CDR3 sequence reads: CASSSSTGLAYEQYF. CDR3 nucleotides: TGTGCCAGCAGCTCCTCGACAGGGCTGGCCTACGAGCAGTACTTC. V and J are TRBV7-2 and TRBJ2-7; 7 nucleotides align to TRBD1. The J segment lost 2 bases and the V segment lost 4 bases, leaving 8 bases of the junction unmatched. The germline V gene has CDR1 SGHTA and CDR2 FQGNSA. The CDR3 sequence is 15 residues long. Supplemented by reference TRBV7-2 and TRBJ2-7, the full variable domain reads GAGVSQSPSNKVTEKGKDVELRCDPISGHTALYWYRQSLGQGLEFLIYFQGNSAPDKSGLPSDRFSAERTGGSVSTLTIQRTQQEDSAVYLCASSSSTGLAYEQYFGPGTRLTVT.

This clonotype came up many times. The rearrangement joins TRBV20-1 to TRBJ2-3; 10 nucleotides match TRBD2. The CDR3 totals 15 residues. CDR1 and CDR2 (germline): DFQATT, SNEGSKA (reference sequence). V was pared by 5 bases and J by 6 bases, with 11 bases of the junction left unmatched. This chain's CDR3 is CSAFRAGGPGDTQYF. DNA for the CDR3: TGCAGTGCTTTCAGAGCGGGAGGGCCCGGGGATACGCAGTATTTT.

The gene calls are TRBV18 and TRBJ2-7, with D uncertain. V was shortened by 2 bases and J by 5 bases, with 16 bases between the two germline ends. The germline gives CDR1 KGHSH, CDR2 LQKENI. This CDR3 is 15 amino acids long. CDR3 bases: TGTGCCAGCTCACCAATGGGGTCCGCCCTTGACGAGCAGTACTTC. Encoded protein: CASSPMGSALDEQYF. Based on the CDR3 plus reference TRBV18 and TRBJ2-7, the full variable domain is NAGVMQNPRHLVRRRGQEARLRCSPMKGHSHVYWYRQLPEEGLKFMVYLQKENIIDESGMPKERFSAEFPKEGPSILRIQQVVRGDSAAYFCASSPMGSALDEQYFGPGTRLTVT.

This clonotype has a count of ten or more. The rearrangement uses TRBV7-3 and TRBJ2-3; D is ambiguous. Looked up from germline, CDR1 is SGHTA and CDR2 is FQGTGA. There are 13 residues in the CDR3. Trimming pared 4 bases from V and 4 bases from J, leaving 9 bases between. The CDR3 nucleotides are TGTGCCAGCAGCTGGATCGCGCCAGATACGCAGTATTTT. This codes for CASSWIAPDTQYF.

In this sample, this clonotype turned up many times. V is TRBV25-1 and J is TRBJ2-7; maybe TRBD1 (8 bases). The germline V and J ends were trimmed by 1 base and 6 bases, with 19 bases remaining between them. Germline values: CDR1 MGHDK, CDR2 SYGVNS. The CDR3 has 16 amino acids. In DNA, the CDR3 is TGTGCCAGCAGTGAATTGGGGGGGACAGGTCTGAGCGAGCAGTACTTC. Its translation: CASSELGGTGLSEQYF.

This clonotype was counted many times. V gene TRBV7-9 combines with J gene TRBJ2-1, with D perhaps given as TRBD1 or TRBD2 (6 bases each). Germline V lookup: CDR1 SEHNR, CDR2 FQNEAQ (reference sequence). The V end lost 1 base, the J end lost 5 bases, and 12 bases lay between the germline ends. This CDR3 is built from 15 residues. CDR3 sequence (DNA): TGTGCCAGCAGCTTAGGGGACCGGGGGCACAATGAGCAGTTCTTC. As protein: CASSLGDRGHNEQFF.

A word on this clonotype: Possible read error: a much larger clone is one base away. The chain combines TRBV7-9 with TRBJ2-3, with D possibly matching TRBD2 (6 bases). Germline loops: CDR1 SEHNR, CDR2 FQNEAQ (reference sequence). The CDR3 sequence is 17 residues long. CDR3: CASSSPRTATSTGTQYF. As DNA, the CDR3 is TGTGCCAGCAGCTCGCCTCGGACGGCTACTAGCACAGGTACGCAGTATTTT.

The chain uses TRBV20-1 and TRBJ2-1; 8 bases fit TRBD1. The CDR3 has 18 amino acids. The junction had 12 bases not matched to a gene; V was cut back by 2 bases and J by 0 bases. Per germline, CDR1 DFQATT and CDR2 SNEGSKA (reference sequence). Here the CDR3 DNA reads TGCAGTGCTAGACTCCGAGACAGGGGCGCAAGCTCCTACAATGAGCAGTTCTTC. Translation gives CSARLRDRGASSYNEQFF.

This clonotype was detected ten times or more. The genes are TRBV10-2 and TRBJ2-7; D gene unclear. This CDR3 comprises 12 residues. Germline CDR1 is WSHSY and CDR2 is SAAADI. The V end lost 4 bases, the J end lost 3 bases, and 7 bases lay between the germline ends. The CDR3 region has the DNA TGCGCCAGCAGTGTTCTTCGCTACGAGCAGTACTTC. Amino acid sequence: CASSVLRYEQYF.

This clonotype was seen ten or more times. In DNA form, the CDR3 reads TGTGCCAGCAGCTTAGAGGTAGAGGTGGATGAGCAGTTCTTC. Translation gives CASSLEVEVDEQFF. The V gene is TRBV7-8, the J gene TRBJ2-1, with no clear D. CDR1 is SGHVS, CDR2 FQNEAQ, per germline. The CDR3 has 14 residues. V lost 1 base, J lost 8 bases, and 12 bases lay in between.

This clonotype came up a few times. This chain uses TRBV6-4 with TRBJ2-1, with D unresolved. Trimming pared 4 bases from V and 6 bases from J, leaving 13 bases between. Germline CDR1 and CDR2: MRHNA and SNTAGT. This CDR3 has 14 amino acids. CDR3: CASSADRVGNEQFF. The CDR3 DNA is TGTGCCAGCAGTGCCGACCGGGTTGGCAATGAGCAGTTCTTC.

In this sample, this clonotype turned up a few times. This chain joins TRBV6-5 and TRBJ2-7; D possibly corresponds to TRBD2 (5 bases). Trimming removed 4 bases from V and 2 bases from J, with 9 bases in between. This CDR3 contains 13 residues. Germline CDR1 is MNHEY and CDR2 is SVGAGI. CDR3 sequence: CASSSYGAYEQYF. CDR3 bases: TGTGCCAGCAGTTCGTACGGGGCCTACGAGCAGTACTTC.

V is TRBV11-2 and J is TRBJ2-1; TRBD2 agrees at 12 bases. Germline V gives CDR1 SGHAT, CDR2 FQNNGV. Losses at the gene ends were 0 bases for V and 15 bases for J; bases not matched to a gene: 6. The CDR3 loop spans 14 amino acids. This chain's CDR3 is CASSLDRTSGNPFF. The CDR3 coding sequence is TGTGCCAGCAGCTTAGACCGGACTAGCGGGAATCCGTTCTTC.

V gene TRBV3-1 combines with J gene TRBJ1-2, with D tentatively TRBD1 (6 bases). The V gene's germline CDR1 is LGHDT and CDR2 YNNKEL (reference sequence). The CDR3 is 14 amino acids. Trimming took 6 bases from V and 2 from J, leaving 13 bases between them. In DNA, the CDR3 is TGTGCCAGCAGGCCAGGGGCGGAGAACTATGGCTACACCTTC. Its protein product is CASRPGAENYGYTF.

The chain has TRBV25-1 and TRBJ2-7; D perhaps matches TRBD1 (6 bases). This CDR3 comprises 11 residues. V was pared by 7 bases and J by 3 bases, with 7 bases between. Germline V gene sequence: CDR1 MGHDK, CDR2 SYGVNS. CDR3 residues: CASKQGYEQYF. The DNA for the CDR3 is TGTGCCAGCAAACAGGGCTACGAGCAGTACTTC.

The chain is built from TRBV7-2 and TRBJ2-1, with TRBD2 matching 8 bases. J gave up 7 bases and V 5 bases, and 10 bases lay outside the gene matches. CDR1 is SGHTA and CDR2 is FQGNSA in the germline V gene. The CDR3 contains 15 residues. The CDR3 DNA is TGTGCCAGCAGCCTCGTAGCGGGGATGGCGAATGAGCAGTTCTTC. This gives the protein CASSLVAGMANEQFF.

This chain joins TRBV5-1 and TRBJ2-1; the D call may be TRBD1 or TRBD2 (5 bases each). The CDR3 is 15 amino acids. Trimming left V 4 bases short and J 6 bases short, with 17 bases between. Germline CDR1 is SGHRS and CDR2 is YFSETQ. The DNA for the CDR3 is TGCGCCAGCAGCCAATCCGGGACCGAACCCAATGAGCAGTTCTTC. Encoded protein: CASSQSGTEPNEQFF.

This clonotype has a handful of counts. The V call is TRBV4-1, the J call TRBJ2-7; D may match TRBD1 or TRBD2 (6 bases each). Germline V gene sequence: CDR1 MGHRA, CDR2 YSYEKL. The CDR3 is 15 amino acids. V lost 4 bases and J 1 base, leaving 14 bases between the germline ends. The CDR3 region has the DNA TGCGCCAGCAGCCCCGGGGGCGGACGGTCCTACGAGCAGTACTTC. As protein: CASSPGGGRSYEQYF.

The chain combines TRBV27 with TRBJ1-1; 7 bases fit TRBD1. Trimming removed 2 bases from V and 3 bases from J; junction bases left unmatched: 9. CDR3 size: 16 residues. The V gene's germline CDR1 is MNHEY and CDR2 SMNVEV (reference sequence). The CDR3 sequence: CASSLVAGGLDTEAFF. DNA of the CDR3: TGTGCCAGCAGTTTAGTGGCAGGGGGATTGGACACTGAAGCTTTCTTT.

This clonotype was detected only a few times. The CDR3 here is CASSLGGRVETQYF. CDR3 nucleotide sequence: TGTGCCAGCAGCTTGGGGGGGCGCGTAGAGACCCAGTACTTC. The chain is built from TRBV9 and TRBJ2-5; D may be TRBD2 (7 bases). The CDR3 spans 14 residues. Germline V lookup: CDR1 SGDLS, CDR2 YYNGEE. Trimming cost V 4 bases and J 4 bases, with 14 bases left between them.

This chain links TRBV9 with TRBJ1-1, with D unresolved. Germline values: CDR1 SGDLS, CDR2 YYNGEE. V was pared by 7 bases and J by 3 bases, with 19 bases between. The CDR3 is 15 residues long. The CDR3 reads CASGVQPSFDTEAFF. In nucleotides, the CDR3 is TGTGCCAGCGGGGTACAGCCAAGTTTTGACACTGAAGCTTTCTTT. The full variable domain, with the rest looked up from reference TRBV9 and TRBJ1-1, is DSGVTQTPKHLITATGQRVTLRCSPRSGDLSVYWYQQSLDQGLQFLIQYYNGEERAKGNILERFSAQQFPDLHSELNLSSLELGDSALYFCASGVQPSFDTEAFFGQGTRLTVV.

At least ten counts were recorded for this clonotype. Here the CDR3 reads CASSNLRGREQYF. The CDR3 DNA sequence: TGTGCCAGCAGTAATCTCAGGGGGCGCGAGCAGTACTTC. The chain is built from TRBV27 and TRBJ2-7, with 8 positions matching TRBD1. This CDR3 region has 13 residues. CDR1 and CDR2 from the germline V gene are MNHEY and SMNVEV (reference sequence). The V gene end was trimmed by 5 bases and the J gene end by 6 bases; junction bases not matched to a gene: 6.

The V and J genes are TRBV11-2 and TRBJ2-1; 9 bases agree with TRBD2. Germline loops: CDR1 SGHAT, CDR2 FQNNGV. Unmatched junction bases numbered 11, after V lost 9 bases and J lost 5 bases. The CDR3 has 15 residues. As DNA, the CDR3 is TGTGCCAGTGGGACCTCTAGCGGGATAAACAATGAGCAGTTCTTC. This codes for CASGTSSGINNEQFF.